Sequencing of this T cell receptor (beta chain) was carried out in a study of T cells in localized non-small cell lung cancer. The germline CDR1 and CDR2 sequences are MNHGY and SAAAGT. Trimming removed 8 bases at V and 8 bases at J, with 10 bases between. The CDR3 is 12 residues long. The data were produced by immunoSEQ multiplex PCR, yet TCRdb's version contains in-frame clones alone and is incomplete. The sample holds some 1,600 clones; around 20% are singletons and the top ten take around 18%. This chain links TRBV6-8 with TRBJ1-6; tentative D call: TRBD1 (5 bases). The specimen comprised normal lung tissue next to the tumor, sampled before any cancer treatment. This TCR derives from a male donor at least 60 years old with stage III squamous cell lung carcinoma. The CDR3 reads CASGTGDSPLHF. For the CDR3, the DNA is TGTGCCAGCGGGACCGGTGATTCACCCCTCCACTTT.